Only one count was recorded for the clone carrying this T cell receptor (beta chain). This record belongs to a study of control samples from healthy donors and cancer patients. The CDR3 is 12 residues long. V was clipped by 5 bases and J by 11 bases, with 15 bases between them. Data came from immunoSEQ multiplex PCR; TCRdb stores just in-frame clones and leaves some out. The table includes 110,000 or so clones, roughly nine tenths detected once. The material sequenced was blood. V usage is TRBV12-3 or TRBV12-4 and J usage is TRBJ1-1; possible D gene TRBD1, 5 bases. This sequence was found in a human donor in good health. The donor label of this sample is uncertain. CDR3 nucleotide sequence: TGTGCCAGCAGTCCCCCGGGACCCAGGGCTTTCTTT. Translated: CASSPPGPRAFF.